This is a list of T cell receptor beta chains from one sample in a study of OX40 agonist ivuxolimab in advanced cancers. Produced via immunoSEQ multiplex PCR; TCRdb's table is partial and in-frame only. There are 57,000 or so clones in the sample; 65% to 85% occur only once, and around 0.7% lies in the top ten. The specimen was CD4+ or CD8+ T cells sorted from blood, collected in a trial of the OX40 agonist ivuxolimab. The receptors derive from an adult with an advanced solid tumor such as melanoma, head and neck, liver or kidney cancer. CDR3s include the opening cysteine and the closing phenylalanine or tryptophan. Fields, in order: clone size, D gene, J gene, V gene, CDR3 DNA, CDR3 protein. A D gene is named only where the DNA matches it firmly. Only part of the rows carry a size: once, few, many, or a class if the clone is expanded.

once	TRBD1	TRBJ1-5	TRBV6-5	TGTGCCAGCAGACGCGGACAGGGAGGTCAGCCCCAGCATTTT	CASRRGQGGQPQHF
NA	TRBD2	TRBJ2-3	TRBV9	TGTGCCAGCAGCGCCGGGACTAGCGGGGGTGATACGCAGTATTTT	CASSAGTSGGDTQYF
few	TRBD2	TRBJ2-7	TRBV19	TGTGCCAGTAGTATTGCAAGCGGGAGCACCTACGAGCAGTACTTC	CASSIASGSTYEQYF
NA	NA	TRBJ2-6	TRBV28	TGTGCCAGCAGGAACCAGGGTCCCGGGGCCAACGTCCTGACTTTC	CASRNQGPGANVLTF
NA	TRBD2	TRBJ2-2	TRBV18	TGTGCCAGCTCACCACAACTAGCGGGGGCCAACACCGGGGAGCTGTTTTTT	CASSPQLAGANTGELFF
NA	TRBD2	TRBJ2-3	TRBV7-2	TGTGCCAGCAGACGACTAGCCAGAGGAGATACGCAGTATTTT	CASRRLARGDTQYF
once	TRBD1	TRBJ1-5	TRBV28	TGTGCCAGCAGTTTAGGGACAGCCAATCAGCCCCAGCATTTT	CASSLGTANQPQHF
NA	NA	TRBJ1-1	TRBV29-1	TGCAGCGTTAGGGTAGCGGTGAACACTGAAGCTTTCTTT	CSVRVAVNTEAFF
NA	NA	TRBJ1-2	TRBV6-5	TGTGCCAGCAGCCCAGGGCGTAATTATGGCTACACCTTC	CASSPGRNYGYTF
NA	NA	TRBJ2-7	TRBV6-6	TGTGCCAGCAGCTCTGGGCCCGAGGAGCAGTACTTC	CASSSGPEEQYF
NA	NA	TRBJ1-5	TRBV2	TGTGCCAGCAGTGCAGTAGAAGGGCCCCAGCATTTT	CASSAVEGPQHF
NA	NA	TRBJ1-1	TRBV4-3	TGCGCCAGCAGCCAAGTGGTAAGGGCTCACAGTTCGAACACTGAAGCTTTCTTT	CASSQVVRAHSSNTEAFF
once	NA	TRBJ2-1	TRBV9	TGTGCCAGTGGAGTTGCGGATTCCTACAATGAGCAGTTCTTC	CASGVADSYNEQFF
NA	NA	TRBJ1-5	TRBV11-2	TGTGCCAGCAGCTTAGCTATTTGGTATTACTATAGCAATCAGCCCCAGCATTTT	CASSLAIWYYYSNQPQHF
NA	NA	TRBJ2-1	TRBV30	TGTGCCTGGAGGCCAAAGGGGCTAGTTTCCTACAATGAGCAGTTCTTC	CAWRPKGLVSYNEQFF
NA	TRBD1	TRBJ1-4	TRBV5-1	TGCGCCAGCAGCACCGGACAGGGTTCTGAAAAACTGTTTTTT	CASSTGQGSEKLFF